Detailed here is one T cell receptor beta chain. This sample was taken from a study of PD-1 blockade in classical Hodgkin lymphoma. Per germline, CDR1 LNHDA and CDR2 SQIVND (reference sequence). This CDR3 has 17 residues. The trim removed 4 bases at V and 4 bases at J, leaving 10 bases unmatched. There was relapse after autologous stem cell transplantation in every patient, and there was variation in brentuximab vedotin exposure. This table comes from immunoSEQ multiplex PCR, and its TCRdb copy is limited to in-frame clones, with some not included. Here the sample spans some 84,000 clones, approximately 91% being singletons.

The sequence came from a human donor with classical Hodgkin lymphoma. The sample in question was peripheral blood mononuclear cells (PBMCs), obtained at baseline. This chain joins TRBV19 and TRBJ1-1; TRBD1 matches 12 bases. In DNA form, the CDR3 reads TGTGCCAGTAGTAGCCGGGACAGGGGGCGATGGGGCACTGAAGCTTTCTTT. Translating gives CASSSRDRGRWGTEAFF.